This T cell receptor beta chain was retrieved from a study of blood T cell repertoires in COVID-19. As for the study in general: There were acute and convalescent COVID-19 samples, and they came from the United States, Italy and Spain. Sources were T cells, B-cell-depleted T cells, or PBMCs; the material itself was cDNA or gDNA.

One Seattle source followed patients from active infection through their disease course. This clone was picked up a small number of times. TCRdb's table, derived via immunoSEQ multiplex PCR, lists solely in-frame clones and lacks some. The sample records approximately 75,000 clones, 75% to 90% being singletons. Germline CDR1 DFQATT, CDR2 SNEGSKA (reference sequence). With 3 bases removed from V and 12 bases from J, the gap between germline ends came to 15 bases. The CDR3 extends over 11 amino acids. The receptor was isolated from a man at least 80 years old with COVID-19, enrolled during active disease. The rearrangement links TRBV20-1 to TRBJ2-7; possibly TRBD1 for D (5 bases). Sequenced input: peripheral blood. DNA of the CDR3: TGCAGTGCTAGTTCTGGACACCAGGGGTACTTC. It encodes CSASSGHQGYF.